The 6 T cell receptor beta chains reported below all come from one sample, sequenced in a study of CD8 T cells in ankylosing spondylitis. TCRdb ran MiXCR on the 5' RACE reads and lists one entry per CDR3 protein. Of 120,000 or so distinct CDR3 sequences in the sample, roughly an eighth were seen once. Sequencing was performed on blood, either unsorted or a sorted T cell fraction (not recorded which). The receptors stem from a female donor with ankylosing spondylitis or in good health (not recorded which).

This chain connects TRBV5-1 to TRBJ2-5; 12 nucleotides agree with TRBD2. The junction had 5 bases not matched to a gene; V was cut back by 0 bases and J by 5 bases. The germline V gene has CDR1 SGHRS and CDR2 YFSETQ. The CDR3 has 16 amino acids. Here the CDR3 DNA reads TGCGCCAGCAGCTTGGAGTCTAGCGGGGGGGCCGAGACCCAGTACTTC. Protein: CASSLESSGGAETQYF.

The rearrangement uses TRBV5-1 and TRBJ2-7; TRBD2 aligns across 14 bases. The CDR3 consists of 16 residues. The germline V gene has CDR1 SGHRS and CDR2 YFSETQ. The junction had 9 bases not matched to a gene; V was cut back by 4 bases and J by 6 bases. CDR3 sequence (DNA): TGCGCCAGCAGCCTAACAGGGACTAGCGGGAGTATCGAGCAGTACTTC. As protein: CASSLTGTSGSIEQYF.

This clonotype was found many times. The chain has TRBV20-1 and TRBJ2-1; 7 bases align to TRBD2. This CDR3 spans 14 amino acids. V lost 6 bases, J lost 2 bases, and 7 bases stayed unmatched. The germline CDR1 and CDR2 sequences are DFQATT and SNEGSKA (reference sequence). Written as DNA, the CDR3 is TGCAGTGCCCAGCGGGAAGTAACCTACAATGAGCAGTTCTTC. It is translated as CSAQREVTYNEQFF.

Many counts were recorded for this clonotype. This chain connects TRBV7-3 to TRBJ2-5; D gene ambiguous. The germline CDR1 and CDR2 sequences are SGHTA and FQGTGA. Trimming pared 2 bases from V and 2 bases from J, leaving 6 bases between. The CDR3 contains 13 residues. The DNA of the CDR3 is TGTGCCAGCAGCTTACTCAGTCAAGAGACCCAGTACTTC. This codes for CASSLLSQETQYF. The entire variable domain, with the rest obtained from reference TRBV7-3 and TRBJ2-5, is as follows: GAGVSQTPSNKVTEKGKYVELRCDPISGHTALYWYRQSLGQGPEFLIYFQGTGAADDSGLPNDRFFAVRPEGSVSTLKIQRTERGDSAVYLCASSLLSQETQYFGPGTRLLVL.

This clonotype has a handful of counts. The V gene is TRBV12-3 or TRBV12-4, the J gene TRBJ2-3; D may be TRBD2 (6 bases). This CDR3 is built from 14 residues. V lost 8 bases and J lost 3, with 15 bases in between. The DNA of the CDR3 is TGTGCCAGCTGCACGGGGAGGTCAACAGATACGCAGTATTTT. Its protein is CASCTGRSTDTQYF.

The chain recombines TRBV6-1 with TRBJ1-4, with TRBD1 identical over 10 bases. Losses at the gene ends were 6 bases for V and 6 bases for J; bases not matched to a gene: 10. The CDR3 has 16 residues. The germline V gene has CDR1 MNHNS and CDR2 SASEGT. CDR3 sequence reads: CASRGTGVLRDEKLFF. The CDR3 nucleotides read TGTGCCAGCAGGGGGACAGGGGTACTCAGGGATGAAAAACTGTTTTTT.